This TCR beta chain is from a study of siplizumab effects on memory and regulatory T cells. Germline-derived CDR1 and CDR2 are LNHDA and SQIVND (reference sequence). J lost 10 bases, V lost 5 bases, and 12 bases had no gene match. The CDR3 has 15 amino acids. Assays examined 75,000 to 100,000 TCR templates per sample. Libraries were prepared by immunoSEQ multiplex PCR; TCRdb keeps only in-frame clonotypes and omits some of them. The table lists about 97,000 clones, around 90% of them singletons. Details on this clone: Its antigen remains unknown.

Study-level findings and limits: No naive or memory phenotype could be assigned to roughly 80-96% of proliferating clones. Treg origin accounted for an average of approximately 67% of mappable alloreactive CD4+ clones with siplizumab and 26.9% in controls. Major contributors to the alloresponse seemed to be naive T cells, which also appeared more diverse than memory cells.

The genes are TRBV19 and TRBJ1-4; 8 bases map to TRBD1. Specimen: non-Treg CD4+ T cells sorted from blood. This TCR came from a human donor in good health. The CDR3 nucleotides read TGTGCCAGTAGTCTCCAACAGGGGGATAGAGGAAAACTGTTTTTT. Translating gives CASSLQQGDRGKLFF.